One and the same sample provided the 23 T cell receptor beta chains below, sequenced in a study of post-analysis software for immune sequencing data. Study observations and caveats: The five TRBV segments detected at higher frequency in patients than in controls included TRBV5-6, TRBV5-1 and TRBV20-1.

Libraries were made from TCR beta cDNA, and they carried unique molecular identifiers. TCRdb itself ran the PCR reads through MiXCR, one entry per CDR3 protein. The sample includes 700,000 to 800,000 distinct CDR3 sequences, 30% seen only once; the top ten take 0.56%. Their recognized antigens are unknown. Sequencing used blood. The receptor set was obtained from a girl aged 5-17 years with multiple sclerosis.

The DNA for the CDR3 is TGCAGTGCTAGAAATGTAGCGGGGGTTCGGAATGAGCAGTTCTTC. This gives the protein CSARNVAGVRNEQFF. The V gene is TRBV20-1, the J gene TRBJ2-1; 9 bases are a match to TRBD2. The V gene's germline CDR1 is DFQATT and CDR2 SNEGSKA (reference sequence). Trimming at V came to 2 bases and at J to 7 bases, leaving 9 bases not matched to a gene. The CDR3 covers 15 residues.

The rearrangement uses TRBV5-1 and TRBJ2-5; D unclear. From germline, CDR1 is SGHRS and CDR2 YFSETQ. CDR3 length: 14 amino acids. Trimming removed 7 bases at V and 1 base at J, with 14 bases between. Written as DNA, the CDR3 is TGCGCCAGCCGCGGTGGCAGCCTCCAAGAGACCCAGTACTTC. This sequence encodes CASRGGSLQETQYF. Full variable domain (remainder filled in from reference TRBV5-1 and TRBJ2-5): KAGVTQTPRYLIKTRGQQVTLSCSPISGHRSVSWYQQTPGQGLQFLFEYFSETQRNKGNFPGRFSGRQFSNSRSEMNVSTLELGDSALYLCASRGGSLQETQYFGPGTRLLVL.

This clonotype has a handful of counts. The chain links TRBV7-6 to TRBJ2-6, with unresolved D. Per germline, CDR1 SGHVS and CDR2 FNYEAQ. Trimming removed 0 bases from V and 4 bases from J, with 4 bases in between. The CDR3 spans 14 residues. CDR3 coding DNA: TGTGCCAGCAGCTTAGCTGTGGGGGCCAACGTCCTGACTTTC. Residues: CASSLAVGANVLTF.

This clonotype was found a few times. This chain connects TRBV28 to TRBJ2-3; D is unresolved. Germline V gene data show CDR1 as MDHEN and CDR2 as SYDVKM. The CDR3 extends over 12 amino acids. V was shortened by 4 bases and J by 8 bases, with 10 bases between the two germline ends. CDR3 sequence: CASSSPLSTQYF. The DNA of the CDR3 is TGTGCCAGCAGTTCCCCGCTCTCTACGCAGTATTTT.

This clonotype turned up a few times. This rearrangement joins TRBV11-2 to TRBJ2-1, with 7 nucleotides matching TRBD2. Trimming at V came to 7 bases and at J to 6 bases, leaving 15 bases not matched to a gene. CDR1 is SGHAT, CDR2 FQNNGV, per germline. This CDR3 has 16 amino acids. CDR3 coding DNA: TGTGCCAGCAACGCGCGACTAGCCAAACCGGGCAATGAGCAGTTCTTC. Translating it yields CASNARLAKPGNEQFF.

This clonotype appeared a few times. The CDR3 is CASSFWDPYEQYF. The CDR3 coding sequence is TGTGCCAGCAGTTTCTGGGACCCCTACGAGCAGTACTTC. The V gene is TRBV28, the J gene TRBJ2-7; perhaps D is TRBD1 or TRBD2 (5 bases each). Germline values: CDR1 MDHEN, CDR2 SYDVKM. V lost 3 bases and J lost 2, with 8 bases in between. The CDR3 loop spans 13 amino acids.

For the CDR3, the DNA is TGTGCCAGCAGTTCACAACCCGGGACGCAGTTCTTC. Translation gives CASSSQPGTQFF. V and J are TRBV12-3 or TRBV12-4 and TRBJ2-1; the D call may be TRBD1 or TRBD2 (5 bases each). The CDR3 contains 12 residues. Trimming stripped 4 bases from V and 12 bases from J, with 13 bases between.

With respect to this clonotype: One base away lies a much larger clone, so this may be a sequencing read error. CDR3 DNA sequence: TGTGCCAACAGCTTACTGGAAAGAGAGCAGTACTTC. This translates into CANSLLEREQYF. The chain uses TRBV7-2 and TRBJ2-7; D gene ambiguous. Germline V gene sequence: CDR1 SGHTA, CDR2 FQGNSA. The CDR3 has 12 residues.

This chain connects TRBV20-1 to TRBJ2-1; 8 nucleotides align to TRBD2. Losses at the gene ends were 3 bases for V and 3 bases for J; bases not matched to a gene: 10. This CDR3 is built from 16 residues. Germline CDR1 is DFQATT and CDR2 is SNEGSKA (reference sequence). The DNA of the CDR3 is TGCAGTGCTAGGCCCTGGGGCGGGGGGTACTACAATGAGCAGTTCTTC. This gives the protein CSARPWGGGYYNEQFF.

The chain has TRBV20-1 and TRBJ1-1, with 7 nucleotides matching TRBD1. With V trimmed by 3 bases and J by 6 bases, 10 bases remained unmatched. The germline gives CDR1 DFQATT, CDR2 SNEGSKA (reference sequence). The CDR3 runs to 14 residues. DNA of the CDR3: TGCAGTGCTAGTTACAGGGGAGTGAATCCTGAAGCTTTCTTT. Translated, it gives CSASYRGVNPEAFF.

V usage is TRBV7-2 and J usage is TRBJ2-1; 11 bases fit TRBD2. Germline assignment: CDR1 SGHTA and CDR2 FQGNSA. The V and J ends lost 2 bases and 9 bases, in that order; junction bases with no gene match: 9. This CDR3 comprises 16 residues. The CDR3 here is CASSLKVSSGGFEQFF. Written as DNA, the CDR3 is TGTGCCAGCAGCTTAAAAGTGTCTAGCGGGGGGTTTGAGCAGTTCTTC.

This clonotype was seen a handful of times. The chain couples TRBV29-1 to TRBJ1-1; D is ambiguous. From germline, CDR1 is SQVTM and CDR2 ANQGSEA. V shed 4 bases and J shed 1 base, with 4 bases lying between them. The CDR3 length is 11 residues. For the CDR3, the DNA is TGCAGCGTTGTACAGAACACTGAAGCTTTCTTT. As protein: CSVVQNTEAFF.

This chain connects TRBV6-2 or TRBV6-3 to TRBJ2-7; weak D call: TRBD2 (5 bases). The V gene's germline CDR1 is MNHEY and CDR2 SVGEGT. V lost 5 bases and J lost 6, with 8 bases in between. The CDR3 is 11 amino acids. This chain's CDR3 is CASSHGLEQYF. CDR3 bases: TGTGCCAGCAGTCACGGACTCGAGCAGTACTTC.

The chain uses TRBV25-1 and TRBJ1-3; D ambiguous. Germline CDR1 is MGHDK and CDR2 is SYGVNS. The CDR3 totals 14 residues. Trimming left V 2 bases short and J 3 bases short, with 8 bases between. The CDR3 bases are TGTGCCAGCAGTGAAGGATTTAGTGGAAACACCATATATTTT. As protein: CASSEGFSGNTIYF.

This clonotype was counted between two and nine times. The chain carries TRBV20-1 and TRBJ2-3; TRBD2 matches 9 bases. J was trimmed by 5 bases and V by 4 bases; bases with no gene match: 13. From germline, CDR1 is DFQATT and CDR2 SNEGSKA (reference sequence). The CDR3 is 16 residues long. CDR3 nucleotide sequence: TGCAGTGCTACCCGACTAGCGGAACCGCCTAGAGATACGCAGTATTTT. It yields the protein CSATRLAEPPRDTQYF.

This chain links TRBV9 with TRBJ2-5, with 8 bases matching TRBD2. CDR1 and CDR2 from the germline V gene are SGDLS and YYNGEE. The CDR3 has 15 residues. Trimming removed 4 bases from V and 1 base from J; junction bases left unmatched: 6. The CDR3 DNA reads as TGTGCCAGCAGCAGGTGGACTAGCCCCCAAGAGACCCAGTACTTC. The encoded protein is CASSRWTSPQETQYF.

This clonotype has only one observation. V usage is TRBV29-1 and J usage is TRBJ1-1, with 7 bases fitting TRBD1. Looked up from germline, CDR1 is SQVTM and CDR2 is ANQGSEA. The CDR3 has 14 residues. The ends lost 2 bases at V and 1 base at J; junction bases unmatched: 4. CDR3 protein: CSVELGQWNTEAFF. The CDR3 DNA reads as TGCAGCGTTGAACTGGGACAGTGGAACACTGAAGCTTTCTTT.

This clonotype was seen more than once but under ten times. The rearrangement joins TRBV10-3 to TRBJ1-2; D is perhaps TRBD1 (6 bases). This CDR3 has 13 amino acids. The V gene lost 6 bases and the J gene lost 2 bases, with 10 bases spanning the gap. From germline, CDR1 is ENHRY and CDR2 SYGVKD. CDR3: CAISRGQNYGYTF. In DNA form, the CDR3 reads TGTGCCATCAGCCGAGGACAGAACTATGGCTACACCTTC.

About this clonotype: At one boundary the junction diverges from the germline segment, which might be a read error. The J gene is TRBJ2-7, the V gene TRBV7-2; possibly TRBD2 for D (6 bases). This CDR3 spans 14 amino acids. Germline lookup yields CDR1 SGHTA and CDR2 FQGNSA. CDR3 in amino acids: CASSAGVLAYKQYF. The CDR3 nucleotides read TGTGCCAGCAGCGCCGGTGTACTAGCCTACAAGCAGTACTTC.

With respect to this clonotype: A much larger clone differs by one base, so this may be a read error. This chain joins TRBV29-1 and TRBJ2-1; D perhaps matches TRBD2 (6 bases). Trimming removed 7 bases from V and 5 bases from J, with 15 bases in between. The CDR3 spans 13 residues. CDR1 is SQVTM, CDR2 ANQGSEA, per germline. The CDR3 region has the DNA TGCAGCGGCGGGAACAGAAGACACAATGAGCAGTTCTTC. Translated, it gives CSGGNRRHNEQFF.

J is TRBJ2-3 and V is TRBV20-1; 7 bases fit TRBD2. Per the germline V gene, CDR1 is DFQATT and CDR2 is SNEGSKA (reference sequence). The CDR3 sequence is 16 residues long. Losses at the gene ends were 3 bases for V and 1 base for J; bases not matched to a gene: 10. The CDR3 here is CSASRLRAGRTDTQYF. CDR3 coding DNA: TGCAGTGCTAGTCGACTTCGAGCGGGGCGCACAGATACGCAGTATTTT.

This rearrangement joins TRBV7-9 to TRBJ2-1; D not certain. V gave up 4 bases and J gave up 7 bases, with 11 bases separating them. From germline, CDR1 is SEHNR and CDR2 FQNEAQ (reference sequence). The CDR3 length is 13 residues. CDR3 in amino acids: CASSSTFSNEQFF. CDR3 sequence (DNA): TGTGCCAGCAGCTCGACATTCTCAAATGAGCAGTTCTTC.

The chain links TRBV7-8 to TRBJ1-4; no definite D call. V lost 1 base to trimming and J lost 5 bases, with 14 bases between them. Per the germline V gene, CDR1 is SGHVS and CDR2 is FQNEAQ. This CDR3 is built from 16 residues. CDR3 amino acids: CASSLGVIGPNEKLFF. In DNA, the CDR3 is TGTGCCAGCAGCTTAGGAGTGATTGGACCGAATGAAAAACTGTTTTTT. The full variable domain, its missing parts supplied by reference TRBV7-8 and TRBJ1-4, is GAGVSQSPRYKVAKRGQDVALRCDPISGHVSLFWYQQALGQGPEFLTYFQNEAQLDKSGLPSDRFFAERPEGSVSTLKIQRTQQEDSAVYLCASSLGVIGPNEKLFFGSGTQLSVL.